The 9 T cell receptor beta chains in this list originate from one sample, sequenced in a study of blood T cell repertoires in COVID-19. Profiled with immunoSEQ multiplex PCR; TCRdb holds only in-frame clones, not every one. The profile shows about 180,000 clones, more than 70% of them singletons. Sequenced sample: peripheral blood. These receptor sequences come from a woman aged 25 to 39 with acute or convalescent COVID-19.

This clone appeared a single time. The chain recombines TRBV11-2 with TRBJ2-5; 8 bases line up with TRBD2. CDR1 and CDR2 from the germline V gene are SGHAT and FQNNGV. This CDR3 region has 17 residues. With V trimmed by 1 base and J by 4 bases, 11 bases remained unmatched. The CDR3 spells CASSLVGGRRLGETQYF. DNA for the CDR3: TGTGCCAGCAGCTTAGTAGGCGGGAGGAGGCTAGGAGAGACCCAGTACTTC.

The chain employs TRBV6-1 and TRBJ1-2, with a weak D call TRBD1 (5 bases). The V end was cut by 1 base, the J end by 8 bases, with 11 bases between. The CDR3 spans 13 residues. CDR1 is MNHNS, CDR2 SASEGT, per germline. The CDR3 is CASSEEWGGGYTF. Written as DNA, the CDR3 is TGTGCCAGCAGTGAAGAGTGGGGCGGCGGCTACACCTTC.

The chain carries TRBV5-1 and TRBJ2-2, with a possible D match to TRBD2 (5 bases). The V gene's germline CDR1 is SGHRS and CDR2 YFSETQ. V shed 0 bases and J shed 4 bases, with 7 bases lying between them. The CDR3 contains 14 residues. The CDR3 here is CASSLVAGTGELFF. The CDR3 DNA is TGCGCCAGCAGCTTGGTGGCGGGCACCGGGGAGCTGTTTTTT. The entire variable domain, with the rest obtained from reference TRBV5-1 and TRBJ2-2, is as follows: KAGVTQTPRYLIKTRGQQVTLSCSPISGHRSVSWYQQTPGQGLQFLFEYFSETQRNKGNFPGRFSGRQFSNSRSEMNVSTLELGDSALYLCASSLVAGTGELFFGEGSRLTVL.

The chain joins TRBV2 to TRBJ1-1; no clear D gene. The germline V gene has CDR1 SNHLY and CDR2 FYNNEI. The V and J ends lost 5 bases and 10 bases respectively, with 14 bases between them. The length of the CDR3 is 12 residues. This chain's CDR3 is CASSQRPGLAFF. CDR3 in DNA: TGTGCCAGCAGTCAACGCCCAGGCTTAGCTTTCTTT.

V and J are TRBV19 and TRBJ2-3; a possible D gene is TRBD2 (6 bases). Trimming stripped 7 bases from V and 2 bases from J, with 10 bases between. The germline gives CDR1 LNHDA, CDR2 SQIVND (reference sequence). The CDR3 runs to 13 residues. This CDR3 reads CASKGLHTDTQYF. Here the CDR3 DNA reads TGTGCCAGTAAGGGACTCCACACAGATACGCAGTATTTT.

This clone has only a few counts. The chain combines TRBV18 with TRBJ1-1, with D perhaps matching TRBD1 (5 bases). V was pared by 5 bases and J by 1 base, with 11 bases between. The CDR3 runs to 14 residues. Germline V gene data show CDR1 as KGHSH and CDR2 as LQKENI. CDR3 loop: CASSEYGGNTEAFF. The CDR3 bases are TGTGCCAGCTCAGAGTACGGGGGGAACACTGAAGCTTTCTTT.

V is TRBV27 and J is TRBJ1-5; 7 positions match TRBD1. This CDR3 is built from 15 residues. J was trimmed by 7 bases and V by 8 bases; bases with no gene match: 14. Germline V gene data show CDR1 as MNHEY and CDR2 as SMNVEV (reference sequence). In nucleotides, the CDR3 is TGTGCCAGCCGTCCCGTGACAGGGAGCTGGCAGCCCCAGCATTTT. Translated: CASRPVTGSWQPQHF.

This chain links TRBV7-8 with TRBJ2-1; 8 positions agree with TRBD2. Germline V CDR1 and CDR2: SGHVS, FQNEAQ. The junction had 7 bases not matched to a gene; V was cut back by 5 bases and J by 4 bases. This CDR3 is built from 15 residues. The DNA for the CDR3 is TGTGCCAGCAGCCTCAGAGCGGGAGCATACAATGAGCAGTTCTTC. Translating it yields CASSLRAGAYNEQFF.

The chain joins TRBV28 to TRBJ2-1; weak D call: TRBD1 (7 bases). Germline CDR1 reads MDHEN; CDR2 reads SYDVKM. The CDR3 covers 15 residues. Trimming took off 6 bases at V and 9 bases at J, with 21 bases between the two ends. CDR3: CASSPAGTALGEQFF. CDR3 nucleotides: TGTGCCAGCAGCCCGGCGGGGACAGCCCTCGGTGAGCAGTTCTTC.